A selection of T cell receptor beta chains follows, all from one sample in a study of beta chain features in type 1 diabetes. Clones were read by immunoSEQ multiplex PCR, and TCRdb kept only the in-frame ones, dropping some. The sample consists of about 360,000 clones, around an eighth of them appearing once. The sample taken for sequencing was naive CD4+ T cells from blood. These receptors came from a man aged 18 to 35 in good health. Both conserved end residues are part of each CDR3. A D gene is named only where the DNA matches it firmly. Rows may omit the clone size; those that give it use once, few, many or a size class.

TGCAGCGTTGAGGGGAAGCCGGGACAGGGATTAGGTGGCTACACCTTC	CSVEGKPGQGLGGYTF	TRBJ1-2	TRBV29-1	TRBD1	-
TGTGCCAGCAGCGCCGTATGGGAGGGCGGCACTGAAGCTTTCTTT	CASSAVWEGGTEAFF	TRBJ1-1	TRBV11-1	-	few
TGTGCCAGCTCACCCCCGGGACTAGTTTTCCACGAGCAGTACTTC	CASSPPGLVFHEQYF	TRBJ2-7	TRBV18	TRBD2	-
TGTGCCAGCAGCGGGGACAGGGGGCAGTCCCAGCATTTT	CASSGDRGQSQHF	TRBJ1-5	TRBV5-6	TRBD1	-
TGTGCCAGCAGCCACCTAAGAGGACTAGCGGGAGTCCAATCCTACGAGCAGTACTTC	CASSHLRGLAGVQSYEQYF	TRBJ2-7	TRBV14	TRBD2	few
TGCGCCAGCAGCCAAGTTCCGGGGGGCCCTGAAGCTTTCTTT	CASSQVPGGPEAFF	TRBJ1-1	TRBV4-3	-	few
TGCAGCGCACAGGACAGTGCAACTAATGAAAAACTGTTTTTT	CSAQDSATNEKLFF	TRBJ1-4	TRBV29-1	-	few
TGTGCCAGCAGGAGGACAACTAGCACAGATACGCAGTATTTT	CASRRTTSTDTQYF	TRBJ2-3	TRBV6-1	-	few
TGTGCCAGCAGCTTGCCACTAGCGGGGGCCCCACAAGAGACCCAGTACTTC	CASSLPLAGAPQETQYF	TRBJ2-5	TRBV5-4	TRBD2	few
TGTGCCAGCAGCTGGGCGACAGGGGTTGGCGAGACCCAGTACTTC	CASSWATGVGETQYF	TRBJ2-5	TRBV7-8	TRBD1	-
TGTGCCTGGAGTGGGTCAGGGGAATCACCCCTCCACTTT	CAWSGSGESPLHF	TRBJ1-6	TRBV30	-	few
TGTGCCACCAAGACGGGGAGAGACGAGGATACGCAGTATTTT	CATKTGRDEDTQYF	TRBJ2-3	TRBV19	-	few
TGTGCCAGCAGCCGGGACAGGGGGTCCGAGCAGTACTTC	CASSRDRGSEQYF	TRBJ2-7	TRBV4-2	TRBD1	few